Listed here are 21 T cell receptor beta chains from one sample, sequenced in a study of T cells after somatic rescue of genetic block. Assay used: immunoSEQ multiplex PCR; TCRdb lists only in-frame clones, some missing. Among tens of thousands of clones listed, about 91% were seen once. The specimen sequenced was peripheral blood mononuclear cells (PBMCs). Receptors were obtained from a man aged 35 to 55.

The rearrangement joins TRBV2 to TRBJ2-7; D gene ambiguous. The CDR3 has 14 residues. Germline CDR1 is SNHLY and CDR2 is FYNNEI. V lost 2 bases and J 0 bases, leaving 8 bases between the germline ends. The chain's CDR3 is CASSEFSVSYEQYF. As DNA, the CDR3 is TGTGCCAGCAGTGAATTTAGTGTCTCCTACGAGCAGTACTTC.

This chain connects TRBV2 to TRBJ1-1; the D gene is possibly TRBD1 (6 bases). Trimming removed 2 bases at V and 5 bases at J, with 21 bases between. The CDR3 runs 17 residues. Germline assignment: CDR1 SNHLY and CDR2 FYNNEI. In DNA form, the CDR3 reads TGTGCCAGCAGTGAAACCGCCCGCTACAGGGAGGAGACTGAAGCTTTCTTT. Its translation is CASSETARYREETEAFF.

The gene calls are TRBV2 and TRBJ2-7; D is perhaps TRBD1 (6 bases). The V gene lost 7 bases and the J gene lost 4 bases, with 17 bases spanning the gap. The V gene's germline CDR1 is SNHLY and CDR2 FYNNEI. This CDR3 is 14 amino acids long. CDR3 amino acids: CASTGQPVPYEQYF. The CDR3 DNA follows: TGTGCCAGCACTGGACAGCCTGTCCCTTACGAGCAGTACTTC.

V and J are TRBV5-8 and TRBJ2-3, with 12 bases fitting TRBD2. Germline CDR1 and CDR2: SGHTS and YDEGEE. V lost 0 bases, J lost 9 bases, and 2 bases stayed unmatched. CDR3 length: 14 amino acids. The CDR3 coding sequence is TGTGCCAGCAGCTTGGCACTAGCGGGAGGCACGCAGTATTTT. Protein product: CASSLALAGGTQYF.

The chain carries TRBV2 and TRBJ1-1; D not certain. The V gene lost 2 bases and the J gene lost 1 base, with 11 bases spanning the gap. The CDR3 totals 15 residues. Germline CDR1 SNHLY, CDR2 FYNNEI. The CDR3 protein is CASSETRRGNTEAFF. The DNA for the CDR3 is TGTGCCAGCAGTGAAACTCGACGGGGGAACACTGAAGCTTTCTTT. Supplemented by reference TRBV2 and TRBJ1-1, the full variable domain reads EPEVTQTPSHQVTQMGQEVILRCVPISNHLYFYWYRQILGQKVEFLVSFYNNEISEKSEIFDDQFSVERPDGSNFTLKIRSTKLEDSAMYFCASSETRRGNTEAFFGQGTRLTVV.

The CDR3 loop is CASSLTSGADTQYF. DNA of the CDR3: TGTGCCAGCAGCCTCACCTCAGGGGCAGATACGCAGTATTTT. The rearrangement uses TRBV11-2 and TRBJ2-3; D possibly corresponds to TRBD1 (6 bases). This CDR3 has 14 amino acids. Deletions cut 5 bases from V and 4 bases from J, with 13 bases between. Germline CDR1 SGHAT, CDR2 FQNNGV.

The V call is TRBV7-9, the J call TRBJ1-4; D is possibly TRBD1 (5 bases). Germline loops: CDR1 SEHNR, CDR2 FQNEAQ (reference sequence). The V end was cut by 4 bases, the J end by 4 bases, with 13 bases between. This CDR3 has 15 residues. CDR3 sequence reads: CASSSRDFYNEKLFF. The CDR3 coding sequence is TGTGCCAGCAGCTCCCGGGACTTCTATAATGAAAAACTGTTTTTT. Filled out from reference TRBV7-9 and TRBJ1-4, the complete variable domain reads DTGVSQNPRHKITKRGQNVTFRCDPISEHNRLYWYRQTLGQGPEFLTYFQNEAQLEKSRLLSDRFSAERPKGSFSTLEIQRTEQGDSAMYLCASSSRDFYNEKLFFGSGTQLSVL.

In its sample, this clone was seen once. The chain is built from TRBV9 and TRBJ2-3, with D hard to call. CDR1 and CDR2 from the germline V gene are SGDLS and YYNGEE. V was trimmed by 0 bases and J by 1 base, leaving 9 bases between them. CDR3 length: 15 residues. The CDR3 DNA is TGTGCCAGCAGCGTAGCTAACTCCGGCACAGATACGCAGTATTTT. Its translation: CASSVANSGTDTQYF.

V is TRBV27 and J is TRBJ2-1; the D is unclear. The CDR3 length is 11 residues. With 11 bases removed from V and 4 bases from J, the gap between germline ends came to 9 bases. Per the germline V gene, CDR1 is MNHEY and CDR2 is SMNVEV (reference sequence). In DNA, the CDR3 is TGTGCCGCCAGCAGGTACAATGAGCAGTTCTTC. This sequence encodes CAASRYNEQFF.

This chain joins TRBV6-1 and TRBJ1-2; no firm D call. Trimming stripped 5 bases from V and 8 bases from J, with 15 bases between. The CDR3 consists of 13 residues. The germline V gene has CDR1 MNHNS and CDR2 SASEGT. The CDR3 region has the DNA TGTGCCAGCAGTCCCGACCTGACCGGGGGCTACACCTTC. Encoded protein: CASSPDLTGGYTF.

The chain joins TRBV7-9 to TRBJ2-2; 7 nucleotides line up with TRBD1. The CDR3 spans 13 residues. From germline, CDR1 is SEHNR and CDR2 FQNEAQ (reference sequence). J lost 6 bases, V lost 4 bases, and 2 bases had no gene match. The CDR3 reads CASSSQGSGELFF. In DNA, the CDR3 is TGTGCCAGCAGCTCACAGGGGTCCGGGGAGCTGTTTTTT.

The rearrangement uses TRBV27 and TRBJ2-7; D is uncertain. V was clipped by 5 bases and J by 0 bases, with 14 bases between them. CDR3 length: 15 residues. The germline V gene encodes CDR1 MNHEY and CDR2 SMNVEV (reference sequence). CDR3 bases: TGTGCCAGCAGTCCGGAGAACGGTAGCTCCTACGAGCAGTACTTC. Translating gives CASSPENGSSYEQYF.

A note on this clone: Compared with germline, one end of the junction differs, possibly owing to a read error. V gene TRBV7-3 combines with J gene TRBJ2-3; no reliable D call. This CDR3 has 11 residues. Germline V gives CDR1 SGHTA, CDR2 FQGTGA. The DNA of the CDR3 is TGTGCCAGCAGCGTAACAGATACGCAGTATTTT. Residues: CASSVTDTQYF.

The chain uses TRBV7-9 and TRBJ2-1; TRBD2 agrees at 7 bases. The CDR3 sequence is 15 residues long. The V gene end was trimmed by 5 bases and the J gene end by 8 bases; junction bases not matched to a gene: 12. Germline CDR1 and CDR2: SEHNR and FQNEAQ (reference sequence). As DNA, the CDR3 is TGTGCCAGCAGCCCAAACGGGAGGCCCCTTGATGAGCAGTTCTTC. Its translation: CASSPNGRPLDEQFF. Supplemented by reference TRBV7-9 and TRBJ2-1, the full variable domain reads DTGVSQNPRHKITKRGQNVTFRCDPISEHNRLYWYRQTLGQGPEFLTYFQNEAQLEKSRLLSDRFSAERPKGSFSTLEIQRTEQGDSAMYLCASSPNGRPLDEQFFGPGTRLTVL.

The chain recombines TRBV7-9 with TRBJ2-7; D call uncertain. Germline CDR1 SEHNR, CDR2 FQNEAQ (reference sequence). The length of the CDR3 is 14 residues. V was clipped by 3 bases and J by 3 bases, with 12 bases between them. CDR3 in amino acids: CASSLRRKGYEQYF. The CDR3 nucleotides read TGTGCCAGCAGCTTGAGGCGGAAAGGCTACGAGCAGTACTTC.

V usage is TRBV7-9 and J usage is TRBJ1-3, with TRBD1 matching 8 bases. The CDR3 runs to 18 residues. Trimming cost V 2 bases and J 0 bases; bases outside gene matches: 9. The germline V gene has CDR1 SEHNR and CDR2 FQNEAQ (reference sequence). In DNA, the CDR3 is TGTGCCAGCAGCTTATCTCACAGGGGGACAAGCTCTGGAAACACCATATATTTT. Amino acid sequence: CASSLSHRGTSSGNTIYF.

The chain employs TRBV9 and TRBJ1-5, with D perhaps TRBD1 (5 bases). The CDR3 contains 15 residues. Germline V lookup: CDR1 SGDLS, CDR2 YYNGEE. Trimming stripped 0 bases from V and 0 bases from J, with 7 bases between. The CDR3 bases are TGTGCCAGCAGCGTAGGGACATATAGCAATCAGCCCCAGCATTTT. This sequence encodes CASSVGTYSNQPQHF.

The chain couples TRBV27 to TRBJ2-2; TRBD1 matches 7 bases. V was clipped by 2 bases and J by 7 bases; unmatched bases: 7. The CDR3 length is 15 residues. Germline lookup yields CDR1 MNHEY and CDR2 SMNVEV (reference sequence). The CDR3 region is CASSLVTGNLGELFF. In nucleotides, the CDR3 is TGTGCCAGCAGTTTAGTGACAGGGAATCTCGGGGAGCTGTTTTTT.

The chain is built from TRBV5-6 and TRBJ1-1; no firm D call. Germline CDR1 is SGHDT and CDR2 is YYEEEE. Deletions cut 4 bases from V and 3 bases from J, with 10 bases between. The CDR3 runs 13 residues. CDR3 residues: CASSTSRDTEAFF. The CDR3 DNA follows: TGTGCCAGCAGCACTAGCCGGGACACTGAAGCTTTCTTT.

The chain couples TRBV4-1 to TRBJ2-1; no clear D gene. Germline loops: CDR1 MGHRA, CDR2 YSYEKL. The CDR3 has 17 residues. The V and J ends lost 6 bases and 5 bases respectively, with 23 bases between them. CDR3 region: CASRGLASRSVHNEQFF. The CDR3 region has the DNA TGCGCCAGCAGGGGGTTGGCTAGTCGGTCGGTGCACAATGAGCAGTTCTTC.

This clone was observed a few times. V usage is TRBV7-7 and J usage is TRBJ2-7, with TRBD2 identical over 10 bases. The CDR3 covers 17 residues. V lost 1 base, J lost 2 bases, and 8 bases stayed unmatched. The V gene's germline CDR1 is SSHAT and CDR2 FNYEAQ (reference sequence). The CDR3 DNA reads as TGTGCCAGCAGCTTAGGTCCGGGACTAGCGAGACCCTACGAGCAGTACTTC. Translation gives CASSLGPGLARPYEQYF. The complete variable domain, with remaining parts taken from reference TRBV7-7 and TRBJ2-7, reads GAGVSQSPRYKVTKRGQDVTLRCDPISSHATLYWYQQALGQGPEFLTYFNYEAQPDKSGLPSDRFSAERPEGSISTLTIQRTEQRDSAMYRCASSLGPGLARPYEQYFGPGTRLTVT.